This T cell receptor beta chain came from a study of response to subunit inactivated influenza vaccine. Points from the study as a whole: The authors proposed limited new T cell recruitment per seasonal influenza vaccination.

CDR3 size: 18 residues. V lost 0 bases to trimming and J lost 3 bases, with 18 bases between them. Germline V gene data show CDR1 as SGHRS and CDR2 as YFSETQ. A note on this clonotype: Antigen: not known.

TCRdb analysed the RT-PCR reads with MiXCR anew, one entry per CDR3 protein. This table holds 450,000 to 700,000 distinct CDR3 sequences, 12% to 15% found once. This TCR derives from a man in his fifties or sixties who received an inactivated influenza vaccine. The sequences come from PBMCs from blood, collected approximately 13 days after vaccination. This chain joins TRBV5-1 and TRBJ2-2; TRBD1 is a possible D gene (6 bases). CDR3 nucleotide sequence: TGCGCCAGCAGCTTGGGAGGGGGACACGGAGGACACACCGGGGAGCTGTTTTTT. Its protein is CASSLGGGHGGHTGELFF.